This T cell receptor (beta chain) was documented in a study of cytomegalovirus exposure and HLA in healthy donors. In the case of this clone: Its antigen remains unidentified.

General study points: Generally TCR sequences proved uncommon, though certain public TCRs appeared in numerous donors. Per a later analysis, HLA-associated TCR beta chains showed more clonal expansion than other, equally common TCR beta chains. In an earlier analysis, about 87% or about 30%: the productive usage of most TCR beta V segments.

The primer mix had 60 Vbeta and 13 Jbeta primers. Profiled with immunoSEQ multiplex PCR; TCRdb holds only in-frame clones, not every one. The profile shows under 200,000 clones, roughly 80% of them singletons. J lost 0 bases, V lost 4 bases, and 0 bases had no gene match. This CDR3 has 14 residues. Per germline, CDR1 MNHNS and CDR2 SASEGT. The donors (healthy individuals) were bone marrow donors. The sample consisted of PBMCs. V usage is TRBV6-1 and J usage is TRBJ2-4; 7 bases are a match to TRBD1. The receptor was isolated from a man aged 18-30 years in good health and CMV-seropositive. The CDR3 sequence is CASSAGGAKNIQYF. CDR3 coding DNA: TGTGCCAGCAGTGCAGGGGGAGCCAAAAACATTCAGTACTTC.